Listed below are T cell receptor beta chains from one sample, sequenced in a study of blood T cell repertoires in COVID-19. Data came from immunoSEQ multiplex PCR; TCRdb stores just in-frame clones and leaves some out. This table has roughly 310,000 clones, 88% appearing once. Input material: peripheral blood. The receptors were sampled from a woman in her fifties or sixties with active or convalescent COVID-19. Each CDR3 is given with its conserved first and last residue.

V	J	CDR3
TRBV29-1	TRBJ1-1	CSVEGDRANTEAFF
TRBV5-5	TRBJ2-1	CASSPTSGRPYNEQFF
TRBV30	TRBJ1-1	CAWSVLNGNTEAFF
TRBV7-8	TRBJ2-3	CASSLPSGGRDTQYF
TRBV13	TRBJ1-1	CASSDSGRPTEAFF
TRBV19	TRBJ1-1	CASRISRQGSEAFF
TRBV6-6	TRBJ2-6	CASANLPPGVSVLTF
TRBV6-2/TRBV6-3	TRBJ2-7	CASSYKNRDYEQYF
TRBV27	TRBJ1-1	CASSPLRGTEAFF
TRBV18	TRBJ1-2	CASSQGVRQYGYTF
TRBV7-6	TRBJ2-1	CASSLDMSGPYNEQFF
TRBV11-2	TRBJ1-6	CASSLEGGYNSPLHF
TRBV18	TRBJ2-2	CASSPLAGTAISGELFF
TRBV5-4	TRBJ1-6	CASSSQGLYNSPLHF
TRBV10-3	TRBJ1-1	CAISQSQGAGDTEAFF
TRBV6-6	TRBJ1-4	CASSYGDEKLFF
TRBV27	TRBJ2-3	CASRSFTGAVTDTQYF
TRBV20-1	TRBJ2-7	CSASYLPEAYEQYF
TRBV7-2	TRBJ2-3	CASSPGSNTQYF
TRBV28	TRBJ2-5	CASSLQGARETQYF
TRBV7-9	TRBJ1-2	CASSLSGGLVDGYTF
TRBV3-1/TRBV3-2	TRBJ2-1	CASSPPGSGRNEQFF
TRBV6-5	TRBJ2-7	CASSRGGYSYEQYF
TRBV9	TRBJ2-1	CASSVVSGGLHEQFF
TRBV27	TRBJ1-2	CASTPGANYGYTF
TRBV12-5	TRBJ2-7	CASGLELSFRYF
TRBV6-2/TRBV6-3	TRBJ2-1	CASSLRVDEQFF
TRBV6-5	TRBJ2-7	CASLGTSGTYEQYF
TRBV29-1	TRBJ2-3	CSVGPTSGGTDTQYF
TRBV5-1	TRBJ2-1	CASSSEGLAGQFF
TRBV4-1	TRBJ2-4	CASSPGRTGDGTKNIQYF
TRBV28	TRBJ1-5	CASSLTGDSNQPQHF
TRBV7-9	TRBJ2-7	CASSITTGVGYEQYF
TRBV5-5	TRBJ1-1	CASSYGYMNTEAFF
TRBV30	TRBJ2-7	CAWTHHRDRGLYF
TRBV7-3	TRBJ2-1	CASSLRQEKFF
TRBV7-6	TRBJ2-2	CASSLETTNTGELFF
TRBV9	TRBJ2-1	CASSRKREAHNEQFF
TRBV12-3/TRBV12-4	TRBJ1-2	CASSVDRYYGYTF